The text below deals with one TCR beta chain. Time point noted: pretreatment peripheral blood. The data originate from a study of PD-L1 blockade in urothelial cancer. TCRdb keeps only in-frame clones here, not all; method: immunoSEQ multiplex PCR. The table lists 72,000 or so clones, about 86% of them singletons. Trimming cost V 4 bases and J 3 bases; bases outside gene matches: 7. CDR3 length: 16 amino acids. Germline CDR1 SGDLS, CDR2 YYNGEE. The chain is built from TRBV9 and TRBJ2-2; 9 nucleotides line up with TRBD1. The receptor was isolated from a man in his sixties with urothelial cancer. The sample was PBMCs, taken around atezolizumab (anti-PD-L1) treatment. The CDR3 region has the DNA TGTGCCAGCAGCCCTCGGACAGGGGTCGACACCGGGGAGCTGTTTTTT. Encoded protein: CASSPRTGVDTGELFF.